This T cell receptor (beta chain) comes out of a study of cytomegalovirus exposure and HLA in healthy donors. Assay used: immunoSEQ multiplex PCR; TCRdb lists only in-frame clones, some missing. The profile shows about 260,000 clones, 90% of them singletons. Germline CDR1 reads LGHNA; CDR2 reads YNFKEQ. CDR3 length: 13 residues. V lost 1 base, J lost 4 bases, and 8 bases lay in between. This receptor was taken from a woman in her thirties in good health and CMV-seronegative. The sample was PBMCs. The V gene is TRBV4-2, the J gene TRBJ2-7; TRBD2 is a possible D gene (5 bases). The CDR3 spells CASSQGRTYEQYF. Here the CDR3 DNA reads TGTGCCAGCAGCCAAGGCCGGACTTACGAGCAGTACTTC.